One sample yielded the 19 T cell receptor beta chains listed below, sequenced in a study of blood T cells in healthy people across ages. Combining a sample-barcoded 5' primer with a J-beta primer mix, a second PCR ran for about 7 to 12 cycles. TCRdb ran MiXCR on the 5' RACE reads and lists one entry per CDR3 protein. Found here are about 1,500,000 distinct CDR3 sequences, approximately 30% of them singletons; the top ten hold roughly 8%. Specimen: blood. The receptors were gathered from a woman aged 30 to 39 in good health.

In regard to this clonotype: A much larger clonotype is one base distant, so this may be a read error. V usage is TRBV29-1 and J usage is TRBJ2-4; 13 bases are shared with TRBD2. The DNA end lines up better with TRBJ2-7; the J call may be wrong. This CDR3 is 14 amino acids long. The germline gives CDR1 SQVTM, CDR2 ANQGSEA. This chain's CDR3 is CSVGTSGNLYEQYF. The CDR3, as DNA: TGCAGCGTGGGGACTAGCGGGAACCTCTACGAGCAGTACTTC.

Regarding this clonotype: A single base separates this from a much larger clone, so it may be a read error. This chain uses TRBV14 with TRBJ2-4, with D possibly TRBD2 on 6 matching bases. V lost 6 bases, J lost 13 bases, and 16 bases lay in between. CDR3 length: 12 amino acids. Looked up from germline, CDR1 is SGHDN and CDR2 is FVKESK. Here the CDR3 reads CASSGGNYKQYF. Written as DNA, the CDR3 is TGTGCCAGCAGTGGCGGGAACTACAAGCAGTACTTC.

About this clonotype: In this CDR3 the conserved last residue, phenylalanine or tryptophan, is missing, so a read error is likely. CDR3 nucleotide sequence: TGTGCCAGCAGTGAAACTAGACAGATCAATCAGCCCCAGCATTGT. Translation: CASSETRQINQPQHC. The genes are TRBV2 and TRBJ1-5, with D possibly being TRBD1 (5 bases). Trimming removed 2 bases at V and 3 bases at J, with 11 bases between. Germline CDR1 is SNHLY and CDR2 is FYNNEI. This CDR3 has 15 amino acids.

Points on this clonotype: This may be a read error, as it is one base from a much larger clone. The J gene is TRBJ1-2, the V gene TRBV7-9; D possibly corresponds to TRBD1 (6 bases). Germline CDR1 and CDR2: SEHNR and FQNEAQ (reference sequence). Trimming left V 2 bases short and J 6 bases short, with 19 bases between. This CDR3 spans 16 amino acids. CDR3 coding DNA: TGTGCCAGCAGCTTAATGGGGGCGTCAGGGTGGAATGGCTACACCTTC. Encoded protein: CASSLMGASGWNGYTF.

The J gene is TRBJ2-3, the V gene TRBV7-3; D is tentatively TRBD1 or TRBD2 (6 bases each). Germline CDR1 and CDR2: SGHTA and FQGTGA. This CDR3 is built from 17 residues. V was shortened by 5 bases and J by 8 bases, with 26 bases between the two germline ends. This chain's CDR3 is CASSPSRRGATGGTQYF. CDR3 bases: TGTGCCAGCAGCCCCTCGAGGAGGGGGGCTACCGGGGGTACGCAGTATTTT.

This clonotype was found many times. The chain joins TRBV12-3 or TRBV12-4 to TRBJ2-7; D is ambiguous. The CDR3 has 18 residues. Trimming removed 2 bases at V and 2 bases at J, with 22 bases between. This chain's CDR3 is CASSLNSYRRIPTYEQYF. As DNA, the CDR3 is TGTGCCAGCAGTTTAAACAGTTATCGGCGGATTCCCACCTACGAGCAGTACTTC.

This clonotype was found a few times. The J gene is TRBJ2-1, the V gene TRBV12-3 or TRBV12-4; TRBD2 is a possible D gene (6 bases). The CDR3 spans 16 residues. V lost 6 bases, J lost 1 base, and 16 bases lay in between. The CDR3 spells CASSSSGGTSYNEQFF. The CDR3 DNA follows: TGTGCCAGCAGCTCAAGTGGGGGGACGTCCTACAATGAGCAGTTCTTC.

The V and J genes are TRBV5-1 and TRBJ2-7, with 9 positions matching TRBD1. Germline assignment: CDR1 SGHRS and CDR2 YFSETQ. J was trimmed by 6 bases and V by 3 bases; bases with no gene match: 4. The CDR3 totals 13 residues. CDR3 sequence reads: CASSYTGGTEQYF. Here the CDR3 DNA reads TGCGCCAGCAGCTACACAGGGGGCACCGAGCAGTACTTC.

This chain joins TRBV10-2 and TRBJ2-1; 10 positions match TRBD2. The trim removed 6 bases at V and 5 bases at J, leaving 10 bases unmatched. Germline loops: CDR1 WSHSY, CDR2 SAAADI. CDR3 length equals 16 residues. As DNA, the CDR3 is TGCGCCAGCAGGGAGACTAGCGGGTTTCCCCACAATGAGCAGTTCTTC. Translated, it gives CASRETSGFPHNEQFF.

The sample holds many counts of this clonotype. This rearrangement joins TRBV29-1 to TRBJ2-3; D is unclear. Germline loops: CDR1 SQVTM, CDR2 ANQGSEA. This CDR3 region has 11 residues. V was pared by 5 bases and J by 2 bases, with 5 bases between. The CDR3 sequence is CSVSITDTQYF. CDR3 DNA sequence: TGCAGCGTTTCGATCACAGATACGCAGTATTTT.

This chain connects TRBV20-1 to TRBJ2-3, with D unclear. This CDR3 region has 15 residues. With 0 bases removed from V and 0 bases from J, the gap between germline ends came to 10 bases. CDR1 and CDR2 (germline): DFQATT, SNEGSKA (reference sequence). In nucleotides, the CDR3 is TGCAGTGCTAGAGATTGGCAGACTAGCACAGATACGCAGTATTTT. This gives the protein CSARDWQTSTDTQYF.

Points on this clonotype: This could be a read error, since a much larger clone is one nucleotide away. The V and J genes are TRBV20-1 and TRBJ2-7; D perhaps matches TRBD2 (6 bases). This CDR3 comprises 15 residues. Germline V lookup: CDR1 DFQATT, CDR2 SNEGSKA (reference sequence). The V gene lost 2 bases and the J gene lost 0 bases, with 14 bases spanning the gap. This CDR3 is CSARYGGTASYEQYF. Written as DNA, the CDR3 is TGCAGTGCTAGATATGGGGGGACGGCCTCCTACGAGCAGTACTTC.

This clonotype showed up just a few times. This sequence joins TRBV5-1 and TRBJ2-7, with 8 bases matching TRBD1. Germline V gene data show CDR1 as SGHRS and CDR2 as YFSETQ. Trimming took 5 bases from V and 6 from J; bases not matched to a gene: 19. The CDR3 sequence is 17 residues long. CDR3 amino acids: CASSREIPGQVGLEQYF. The DNA of the CDR3 is TGCGCCAGCAGTCGGGAAATTCCGGGACAGGTTGGGCTCGAGCAGTACTTC.

This clonotype has more than one count but fewer than ten. Here the CDR3 DNA reads TGTGCCAGCAGTTTACAGGGGGCGCCCGGGAATGAGCAGTTCTTC. The encoded protein is CASSLQGAPGNEQFF. This sequence joins TRBV28 and TRBJ2-1; TRBD1 aligns across 8 bases. Germline V gene data show CDR1 as MDHEN and CDR2 as SYDVKM. The CDR3 runs 15 residues. The V segment lost 2 bases and the J segment 7 bases; nucleotides outside the gene matches: 7.

Concerning this clonotype itself: A read error may explain this, as a much larger clone is one base away. CDR3 coding DNA: TGTGCCAGCGGCTTAGGGAGGGGGACCCAGTACTTC. It encodes CASGLGRGTQYF. The rearrangement joins TRBV11-2 to TRBJ2-5; 7 nucleotides agree with TRBD2. CDR1 is SGHAT, CDR2 FQNNGV, per germline. This CDR3 spans 12 amino acids.

This sequence joins TRBV4-1 and TRBJ1-2, with D uncertain. The V gene lost 0 bases and the J gene lost 3 bases, with 11 bases spanning the gap. CDR1 is MGHRA, CDR2 YSYEKL, per germline. The CDR3 covers 15 residues. The CDR3 nucleotides read TGCGCCAGCAGCCAAGAAGCCCGAGAGGACTATGGCTACACCTTC. Its protein is CASSQEAREDYGYTF.

The J gene is TRBJ2-7, the V gene TRBV2; the D is unclear. Germline CDR1 is SNHLY and CDR2 is FYNNEI. The CDR3 totals 11 residues. V was pared by 6 bases and J by 9 bases, with 12 bases between. The CDR3 loop is CASRAAERQYF. CDR3 coding DNA: TGTGCCAGCAGAGCCGCGGAAAGGCAGTACTTC.

This clonotype showed up just a few times. Since a much larger clone is just one base distant, this may be a read error. The J gene is TRBJ1-1, the V gene TRBV20-1; D not certain. Deletions cut 6 bases from V and 5 bases from J, with 19 bases between. This CDR3 has 14 residues. The germline V gene encodes CDR1 DFQATT and CDR2 SNEGSKA (reference sequence). The CDR3 is CSARRWEAQTEAFF. The CDR3 DNA sequence: TGCAGTGCGCGCAGGTGGGAGGCGCAAACTGAAGCTTTCTTT.

This sequence joins TRBV28 and TRBJ2-7, with D tentatively TRBD1 or TRBD2 (6 bases each). There are 17 residues in the CDR3. V lost 5 bases and J 1 base, leaving 21 bases between the germline ends. Germline CDR1 MDHEN, CDR2 SYDVKM. The CDR3 protein is CASSNPYRWGASYEQYF. Here the CDR3 DNA reads TGTGCCAGCAGTAATCCGTACCGTTGGGGGGCGTCCTACGAGCAGTACTTC. Filled out from reference TRBV28 and TRBJ2-7, the complete variable domain reads DVKVTQSSRYLVKRTGEKVFLECVQDMDHENMFWYRQDPGLGLRLIYFSYDVKMKEKGDIPEGYSVSREKKERFSLILESASTNQTSMYLCASSNPYRWGASYEQYFGPGTRLTVT.